The sequence of this T cell receptor beta chain was determined in a study of blood T cell repertoires in COVID-19. Study information: The cDNA or gDNA used as material had been derived from T cells, B-cell-depleted T cells, or PBMCs.

CDR1 and CDR2 (germline): SGHRS, YFSETQ. The CDR3 consists of 14 residues. Trimming at V came to 3 bases and at J to 1 base, leaving 3 bases not matched to a gene. Per the authors' pipeline: From reference gene primer amplification, estimates of nucleated cell counts were derived. Data came from immunoSEQ multiplex PCR; TCRdb stores just in-frame clones and leaves some out. The V and J calls and clone size are taken from that table; D and trimming were inferred from the DNA. The sample includes around 220,000 clones, 80% to 90% seen only once; the top ten take roughly 4.5%. The origin of this receptor is a man aged 45-65 years with acute or convalescent COVID-19. The chain uses TRBV5-1 and TRBJ2-5, with 7 positions matching TRBD1. The source material was peripheral blood. This CDR3 reads CASSSRDSQETQYF. The DNA for the CDR3 is TGCGCCAGCAGCTCCCGGGACAGCCAAGAGACCCAGTACTTC. Full variable domain (outside the CDR3, taken from reference TRBV5-1 and TRBJ2-5): KAGVTQTPRYLIKTRGQQVTLSCSPISGHRSVSWYQQTPGQGLQFLFEYFSETQRNKGNFPGRFSGRQFSNSRSEMNVSTLELGDSALYLCASSSRDSQETQYFGPGTRLLVL.